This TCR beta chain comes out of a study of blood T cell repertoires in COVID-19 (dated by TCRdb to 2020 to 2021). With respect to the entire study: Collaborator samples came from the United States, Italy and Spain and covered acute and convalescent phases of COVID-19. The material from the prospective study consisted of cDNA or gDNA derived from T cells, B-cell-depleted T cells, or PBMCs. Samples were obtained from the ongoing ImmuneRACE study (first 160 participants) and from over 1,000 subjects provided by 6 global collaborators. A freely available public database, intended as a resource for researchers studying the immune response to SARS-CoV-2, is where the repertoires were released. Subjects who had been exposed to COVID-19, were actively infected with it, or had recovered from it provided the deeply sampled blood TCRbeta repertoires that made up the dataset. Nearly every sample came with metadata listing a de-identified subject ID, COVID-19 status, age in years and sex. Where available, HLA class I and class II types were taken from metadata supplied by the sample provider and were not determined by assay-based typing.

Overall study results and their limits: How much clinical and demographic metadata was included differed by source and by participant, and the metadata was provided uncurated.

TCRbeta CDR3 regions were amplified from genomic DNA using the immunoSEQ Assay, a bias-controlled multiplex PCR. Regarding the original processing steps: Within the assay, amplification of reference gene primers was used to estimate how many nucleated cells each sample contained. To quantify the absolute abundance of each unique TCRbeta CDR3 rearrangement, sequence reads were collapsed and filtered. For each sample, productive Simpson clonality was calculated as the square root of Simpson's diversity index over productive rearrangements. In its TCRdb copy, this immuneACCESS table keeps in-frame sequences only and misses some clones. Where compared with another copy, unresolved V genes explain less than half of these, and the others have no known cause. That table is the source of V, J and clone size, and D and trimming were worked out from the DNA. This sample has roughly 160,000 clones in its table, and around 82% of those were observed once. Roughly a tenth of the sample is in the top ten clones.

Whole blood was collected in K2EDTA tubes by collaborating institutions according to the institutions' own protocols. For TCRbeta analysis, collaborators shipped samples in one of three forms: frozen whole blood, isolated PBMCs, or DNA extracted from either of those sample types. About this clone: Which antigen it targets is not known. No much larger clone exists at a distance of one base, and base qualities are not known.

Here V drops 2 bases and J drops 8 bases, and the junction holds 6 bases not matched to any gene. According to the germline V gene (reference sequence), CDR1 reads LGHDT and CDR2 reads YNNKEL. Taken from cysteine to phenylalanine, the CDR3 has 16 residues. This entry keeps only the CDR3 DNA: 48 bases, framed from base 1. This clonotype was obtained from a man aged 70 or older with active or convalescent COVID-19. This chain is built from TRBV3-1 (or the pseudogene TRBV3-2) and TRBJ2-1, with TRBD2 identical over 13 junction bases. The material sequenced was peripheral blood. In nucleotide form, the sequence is TGTGCCAGCAGCCAATGGACTAGCGGGAGCGGCGATGAGCAGTTCTTC. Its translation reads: CASSQWTSGSGDEQFF.